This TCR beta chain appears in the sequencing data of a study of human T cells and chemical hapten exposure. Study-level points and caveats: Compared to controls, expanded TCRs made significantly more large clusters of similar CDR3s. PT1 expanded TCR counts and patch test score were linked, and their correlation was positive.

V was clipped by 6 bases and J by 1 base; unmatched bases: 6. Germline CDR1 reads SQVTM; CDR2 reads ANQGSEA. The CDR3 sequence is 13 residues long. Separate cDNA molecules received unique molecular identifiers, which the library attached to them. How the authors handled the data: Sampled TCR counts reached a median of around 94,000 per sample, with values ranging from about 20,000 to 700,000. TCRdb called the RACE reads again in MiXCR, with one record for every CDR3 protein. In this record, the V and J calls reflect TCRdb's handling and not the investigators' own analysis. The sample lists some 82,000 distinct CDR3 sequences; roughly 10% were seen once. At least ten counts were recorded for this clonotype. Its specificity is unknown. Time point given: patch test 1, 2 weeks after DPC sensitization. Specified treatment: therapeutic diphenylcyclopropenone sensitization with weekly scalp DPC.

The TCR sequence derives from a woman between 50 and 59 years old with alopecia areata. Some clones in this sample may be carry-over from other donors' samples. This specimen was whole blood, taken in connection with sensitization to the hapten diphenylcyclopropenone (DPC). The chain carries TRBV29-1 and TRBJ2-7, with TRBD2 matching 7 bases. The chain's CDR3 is CSVQGGSSYEQYF. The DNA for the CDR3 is TGCAGCGTCCAGGGCGGGAGTTCCTACGAGCAGTACTTC.